The clone carrying this T cell receptor (beta chain) appeared many times. The sample belongs to a study of regulatory T cells in long-lasting Graves disease. Deletions cut 3 bases from V and 4 bases from J, with 15 bases between. Germline loops: CDR1 LGHDT, CDR2 YNNKEL (reference sequence). The CDR3 sequence is 15 residues long. The time point is: newly diagnosed GD, antithyroid drugs for less than 3 months. Following extraction of RNA from PBMCs, that RNA was used to make the TCR library. EDTA tubes held approximately 10 milliliters of peripheral blood from each patient. TCR beta libraries were built with iRepertoire HTBI primers and Arm-PCR of CDR3 regions. From the multiplex PCR reads, TCRdb called clonotypes with MiXCR, one entry per CDR3 protein. The repertoire holds under 250,000 distinct CDR3 sequences, with roughly a fifth as singletons. The same specimen was also included in a second study, on T cells in Graves' hyperthyroidism and ophthalmopathy. That paper states: The patients, who ranged from 18 to 65 in age, presented with newly diagnosed hyperthyroidism lasting under 2 months. Lactation, pregnancy, other autoimmune disease or uncontrolled infection excluded patients. Stable hyperthyroidism was told apart from ophthalmopathy by a model built on 13 V-J features.

The receptor comes from a woman aged 25 to 45 with Graves disease. The sample in question was peripheral blood mononuclear cells (PBMCs), obtained at new diagnosis, from a patient treated with antithyroid drugs. This rearrangement joins TRBV3-1 to TRBJ2-5; TRBD2 might be the D (7 bases). Here the CDR3 DNA reads TGTGCCAGCAGCCACGGGGGGCGCAAGTCAGAGACCCAGTACTTC. Protein sequence: CASSHGGRKSETQYF.